This entry concerns a single TCR beta chain. Its antigen is not yet known. Base qualities are not provided; no much larger clone lies one nucleotide away. These data are taken from a study of blood T cell repertoires in COVID-19 (dated by TCRdb to the early 2020s). Notes on the research overall: Samples covering the acute and convalescent phases of COVID-19 were provided by collaborators in the United States, Italy and Spain. The material from the prospective study consisted of cDNA or gDNA derived from T cells, B-cell-depleted T cells, or PBMCs. Subjects who had been exposed to COVID-19, were actively infected with it, or had recovered from it provided the deeply sampled blood TCRbeta repertoires that made up the dataset. The repertoires were released in a freely available public database meant as a resource for research on the immune response to SARS-CoV-2. Samples were obtained from the ongoing ImmuneRACE study (first 160 participants) and from some 1,300 subjects provided by 6 global collaborators. Sample metadata almost always included a de-identified subject ID, COVID-19 status, age in years and sex. Where HLA class I and class II types were available, the types were taken from metadata supplied by the sample provider, not from assay-based typing.

TCRbeta CDR3 regions were amplified from genomic DNA by means of the immunoSEQ Assay, a bias-controlled multiplex PCR. Concerning the study's data processing: Within the assay, amplification of reference gene primers was used to estimate how many nucleated cells each sample contained. To quantify the absolute abundance of each unique TCRbeta CDR3 rearrangement, sequence reads were collapsed and filtered. For each sample, productive Simpson clonality was calculated by taking the square root of Simpson's diversity index across productive rearrangements. TCRdb stores this immuneACCESS table with in-frame sequences only. Part of the clones is absent; in the studies checked, under half of the shortfall reflects unresolved V genes, and no reason is known for the rest. The DNA gave D and trimming, while V, J and clone size come from that table. Within this sample are 240,000 or so clones, with approximately 83% of them counted one time only. The ten most abundant clones make up approximately 3.5% of the sample.

Participants in the prospective study were enrolled through a virtual design, were aged roughly 18 to 100 years, and lived in 20 to 30 United States geographic areas. In the prospective study, cohorts were assigned on the basis of participant-reported clinical history obtained from a screening survey and a study questionnaire. Mobile phlebotomists in the prospective study collected whole blood, serum and a nasopharyngeal or oropharyngeal swab from every participant. Over a 2-month period, participants in the prospective study had the option of providing additional blood draws and questionnaires. Before DNA extraction, blood samples from the prospective study were shipped at room temperature or frozen. From the cysteine through the phenylalanine, the CDR3 covers 15 amino acids. Just the 45-base CDR3 DNA is kept, in frame starting at base 1. Trimmed from V: 2 bases; trimmed from J: 8 bases; junction bases lacking a gene match: 9. The germline V gene (reference sequence) sets CDR1 to LNHNV and CDR2 to YYDKDF.

General findings and caveats noted by the study authors: The quantity of clinical and demographic metadata differed by source and by participant and was supplied without curation.

This clonotype originated in a woman between 35 and 50 years old with acute COVID-19. Sequencing was carried out using PBMCs or T cells enriched from blood (not recorded which). The rearranged chain carries TRBV15 and TRBJ2-1, with 7 junctional bases fitting TRBD2. The DNA sequence reads TGTGCCACCAGCAGAAAGACTAGCTCACTCGATGAGCAGTTCTTC. Its translation is CATSRKTSSLDEQFF.